The 13 T cell receptor beta chains listed next were all sequenced from one sample in a study of cytomegalovirus exposure and HLA in healthy donors (dated by TCRdb to the late 2010s). To prepare the library, the immunoSEQ multiplex PCR assay was applied. The multiplex PCR relied on a mix of 60 forward primers for TCR Vbeta segments and 13 reverse primers for TCR Jbeta segments. This immuneACCESS table, as held by TCRdb, lists in-frame sequences with V and J called but not all clones. Of the missing ones, under half trace to an unresolved V gene in checked studies; the others have no known cause. For this sample there are 90,000 to 140,000 clones; over 80% appear just once. About 6.9% of the sample lies in the top ten. The sample was PBMCs. These receptor sequences come from a man younger than 45 in good health and CMV-seropositive.

The chain has TRBV5-1 and TRBJ1-6; D is unresolved. The CDR3 sequence is 14 residues long. V lost 6 bases and J lost 7, with 14 bases in between. Per the germline V gene, CDR1 is SGHRS and CDR2 is YFSETQ. CDR3 residues: CASTASGSNSPLHF. The CDR3 nucleotides read TGCGCCAGCACCGCTTCCGGTTCCAATTCACCCCTCCACTTT.

The gene calls are TRBV7-8 and TRBJ1-5; TRBD1 is a possible D gene (5 bases). The CDR3 is 14 residues long. Germline loops: CDR1 SGHVS, CDR2 FQNEAQ. The V gene lost 1 base and the J gene lost 5 bases, with 9 bases spanning the gap. CDR3 sequence (DNA): TGTGCCAGCAGCTTAGGCACGGGGGATCAGCCCCAGCATTTT. Translation: CASSLGTGDQPQHF.

The chain combines TRBV4-2 with TRBJ2-5, with 8 bases fitting TRBD2. V was clipped by 1 base and J by 4 bases; unmatched bases: 5. The V gene's germline CDR1 is LGHNA and CDR2 YNFKEQ. This CDR3 has 15 amino acids. CDR3 sequence (DNA): TGTGCCAGCAGCCAAGCGGGGGGGGGAAGAGAGACCCAGTACTTC. Its translation: CASSQAGGGRETQYF.

The chain carries TRBV5-1 and TRBJ2-1, with 11 bases fitting TRBD1. Germline V gene sequence: CDR1 SGHRS, CDR2 YFSETQ. J gave up 7 bases and V 5 bases, and 5 bases lay outside the gene matches. CDR3 length equals 14 residues. For the CDR3, the DNA is TGCGCCAGCAGAACCGGGACAGGGGGAAATGAGCAGTTCTTC. This encodes CASRTGTGGNEQFF.

The rearrangement uses TRBV14 and TRBJ2-7, with D maybe TRBD2 (5 bases). The CDR3 is 15 amino acids. The ends were cut back, 4 bases at V and 3 bases at J, with 16 bases in the middle. Germline values: CDR1 SGHDN, CDR2 FVKESK. The CDR3 protein is CASSPSGAPFYEQYF. In DNA form, the CDR3 reads TGTGCCAGCAGCCCGAGCGGAGCACCTTTCTACGAGCAGTACTTC.

This clone was seen a few times. The chain combines TRBV5-1 with TRBJ2-3; 13 nucleotides align to TRBD2. CDR3 length equals 16 residues. CDR1 is SGHRS and CDR2 is YFSETQ in the germline V gene. V was pared by 4 bases and J by 4 bases, with 6 bases of the junction left unmatched. CDR3 nucleotide sequence: TGCGCCAGCAGCGTGGGACTAGCGGGGTTATCAGATACGCAGTATTTT. This codes for CASSVGLAGLSDTQYF.

This chain connects TRBV10-3 to TRBJ2-3; 8 nucleotides align to TRBD1. V was clipped by 4 bases and J by 10 bases; unmatched bases: 25. Per germline, CDR1 ENHRY and CDR2 SYGVKD. The CDR3 totals 19 residues. In DNA form, the CDR3 reads TGTGCCATCAGTGCCCCCCCCGGACAGGGAAAGACTGGGGGGTCTGCGCAGTATTTT. Its protein is CAISAPPGQGKTGGSAQYF.

The chain employs TRBV7-9 and TRBJ2-1; TRBD2 matches 12 bases. With V trimmed by 5 bases and J by 5 bases, 10 bases remained unmatched. The CDR3 is 17 residues long. Germline assignment: CDR1 SEHNR and CDR2 FQNEAQ (reference sequence). DNA for the CDR3: TGTGCCAGCAGCACACTCCGGGCTAGCGGGGGGGACAATGAGCAGTTCTTC. Translation gives CASSTLRASGGDNEQFF.

The J gene is TRBJ1-5, the V gene TRBV4-3; D gene unclear. The CDR3 totals 15 residues. V was clipped by 4 bases and J by 3 bases, with 13 bases between them. The germline CDR1 and CDR2 sequences are LGHNA and YSLEER. The CDR3 here is CASSPNRGLNQPQHF. The CDR3 bases are TGCGCCAGCAGCCCCAATCGCGGGCTCAATCAGCCCCAGCATTTT.

V gene TRBV4-1 combines with J gene TRBJ1-4, with D possibly matching TRBD1 (5 bases). The CDR3 totals 15 residues. Germline lookup yields CDR1 MGHRA and CDR2 YSYEKL. Trimming removed 1 base at V and 2 bases at J, with 8 bases between. This CDR3 is CASSQVGLTNEKLFF. The CDR3 DNA reads as TGCGCCAGCAGCCAAGTGGGGCTCACTAATGAAAAACTGTTTTTT.

This chain joins TRBV4-1 and TRBJ1-2; D may be TRBD1 (5 bases). The germline CDR1 and CDR2 sequences are MGHRA and YSYEKL. Trimming cost V 4 bases and J 7 bases, with 19 bases left between them. CDR3 length: 15 amino acids. This CDR3 reads CASSRPGKMGGGYTF. CDR3 nucleotide sequence: TGCGCCAGCAGCCGTCCAGGGAAGATGGGGGGTGGCTACACCTTC.

CDR3 nucleotides: TGTGCCAGCAGTTACTCGTACCGACAGGTCCGATACGAGCAGTACTTC. Translation gives CASSYSYRQVRYEQYF. This chain joins TRBV6-5 and TRBJ2-5; possibly TRBD1 for D (6 bases). The J call may be faulty, since TRBJ2-7 better matches the DNA end. CDR3 length: 16 amino acids. Looked up from germline, CDR1 is MNHEY and CDR2 is SVGAGI.

As concerns this clone: The same CDR3 also results from other DNA sequences found in this sample. The V call is TRBV28, the J call TRBJ1-6, with D possibly matching TRBD1 (6 bases). Germline lookup yields CDR1 MDHEN and CDR2 SYDVKM. Trimming stripped 2 bases from V and 13 bases from J, with 15 bases between. The CDR3 totals 14 residues. This CDR3 reads CASSLQGRASPLHF. CDR3 DNA: TGTGCCAGCAGTTTACAGGGGAGGGCTTCCCCCCTCCACTTT.